Shown below are 4 T cell receptor beta chains from a single sample sequenced in a study of T cells in tumors after PD-1 blockade. Repertoires were generated with immunoSEQ multiplex PCR, while TCRdb's copy carries only in-frame clones and drops some. The data contain about 63,000 clones, over 65% of them seen just once; the ten biggest clones take up 4% to 5%. This specimen consisted of PBMCs, obtained after anti-PD-1 treatment. These receptors originate from a human donor with basal cell carcinoma.

This clone was detected a few times. The CDR3 coding sequence is TGTGCCAGCAGCTTGACAGGGTTAGGCTATGGCTACACCTTC. It yields the protein CASSLTGLGYGYTF. The J gene is TRBJ1-2, the V gene TRBV7-9; 7 bases are a match to TRBD1. Trimming removed 3 bases from V and 4 bases from J; junction bases left unmatched: 5. This CDR3 region has 14 residues. Germline CDR1 reads SEHNR; CDR2 reads FQNEAQ (reference sequence).

V is TRBV7-8 and J is TRBJ1-1; D remains ambiguous. The CDR3 has 11 residues. Trimming removed 4 bases at V and 5 bases at J, with 5 bases between. CDR1 SGHVS and CDR2 FQNEAQ come from the germline V gene. CDR3 nucleotide sequence: TGTGCCAGCAGCTCTAGAACTGAAGCTTTCTTT. Residues: CASSSRTEAFF.

The J gene is TRBJ2-3, the V gene TRBV12-2; the table's D call, TRBD2, was not checked against the DNA. TRBV12-2 is a pseudogene locus. There are 19 residues in the CDR3. The CDR3: CASRLGVLAGAACTDTQYF. CDR3 nucleotide sequence: TGTGCAAGTCGCTTAGGGGTACTAGCGGGGGCCGCATGCACAGATACGCAGTATTTT.

J is TRBJ2-3 and V is TRBV2; tentatively, D is TRBD1 (6 bases). From germline, CDR1 is SNHLY and CDR2 FYNNEI. V was pared by 6 bases and J by 3 bases, with 10 bases between. The CDR3 covers 13 residues. In DNA form, the CDR3 reads TGTGCCAGCAGCCCCGGACAGACAGATACGCAGTATTTT. It encodes CASSPGQTDTQYF.